The 22 T cell receptor beta chains presented below share a single source sample, sequenced in a study of CD8 T cells in ankylosing spondylitis. Via MiXCR, TCRdb re-called the 5' RACE reads, giving one row per CDR3 protein. The sample carries more than 250,000 distinct CDR3 sequences, 9.5% to 13% recorded once. Sequenced: blood, either unsorted or a sorted T cell fraction (not recorded which). The receptor set was obtained from a female donor with ankylosing spondylitis or in good health (not recorded which).

This clonotype was picked up many times. The CDR3 nucleotides read TGTGCCAGCAGCCCGACTAGCGGGAGCTATTCTGAGCAGTTCTTC. It is translated as CASSPTSGSYSEQFF. The chain couples TRBV11-3 to TRBJ2-1, with 12 positions matching TRBD2. Trimming removed 5 bases from V and 9 bases from J; junction bases left unmatched: 8. CDR1 is SGHNT and CDR2 is YENEEA in the germline V gene. The CDR3 loop spans 15 amino acids. The whole variable domain, remainder taken from reference TRBV11-3 and TRBJ2-1, is EAGVVQSPRYKIIEKKQPVAFWCNPISGHNTLYWYLQNLGQGPELLIRYENEEAVDDSQLPKDRFSAERLKGVDSTLKIQPAELGDSAVYLCASSPTSGSYSEQFFGPGTRLTVL.

Comment on this clonotype: The junction does not match germline at one end; this may be a read error. The chain recombines TRBV7-8 with TRBJ2-7, with 10 bases that match TRBD2. Germline lookup yields CDR1 SGHVS and CDR2 FQNEAQ. The CDR3 extends over 16 amino acids. The CDR3 region has the DNA TGTGCCAGCAGCATAGGTACTAGCGGGAACTCCAACGAGCAGTACTTC. It encodes CASSIGTSGNSNEQYF.

The chain carries TRBV7-2 and TRBJ1-1, with a tentative D call TRBD1 (5 bases). The CDR3 covers 12 residues. Germline values: CDR1 SGHTA, CDR2 FQGNSA. Trimming took 6 bases from V and 4 from J, leaving 9 bases between them. Here the CDR3 reads CASSFTGTEAFF. CDR3 sequence (DNA): TGTGCCAGCAGTTTTACAGGCACTGAAGCTTTCTTT.

Only one count was recorded for this clonotype. A much larger clone is a single base away; this may be a read error. J is TRBJ2-1 and V is TRBV20-1, with 15 bases identical to TRBD2. Germline CDR1 and CDR2: DFQATT and SNEGSKA (reference sequence). The CDR3 contains 17 residues. CDR3 sequence (DNA): TGCTGTGCTAGAGGAGGACTAGCGGGAGGGCCGGGAAATGAGCAGTTCTTC. It is translated as CCARGGLAGGPGNEQFF.

This clonotype was seen many times. The genes are TRBV20-1 and TRBJ2-3; D is unresolved. Deletions cut 2 bases from V and 3 bases from J, with 15 bases between. The CDR3 spans 15 residues. From germline, CDR1 is DFQATT and CDR2 SNEGSKA (reference sequence). The CDR3 bases are TGCAGTGCTAGATTGGGGTCGCTAGGGACAGATACGCAGTATTTT. Translating gives CSARLGSLGTDTQYF.

This clonotype was detected ten times or more. The V call is TRBV20-1, the J call TRBJ2-1; D might be TRBD2 (5 bases). Trimming cost V 7 bases and J 0 bases, with 13 bases left between them. This CDR3 is built from 14 residues. Germline loops: CDR1 DFQATT, CDR2 SNEGSKA (reference sequence). The CDR3 reads CSGAGRSSYNEQFF. For the CDR3, the DNA is TGCAGTGGGGCGGGCCGAAGCTCCTACAATGAGCAGTTCTTC.

The chain couples TRBV5-1 to TRBJ2-3, with D unresolved. The CDR3 has 14 amino acids. V shed 5 bases and J shed 0 bases, with 10 bases lying between them. Germline V gives CDR1 SGHRS, CDR2 YFSETQ. CDR3 loop: CASRRAPSTDTQYF. For the CDR3, the DNA is TGCGCCAGCAGACGGGCACCGAGCACAGATACGCAGTATTTT. Using reference TRBV5-1 and TRBJ2-3 for the parts outside the CDR3, the full variable domain is KAGVTQTPRYLIKTRGQQVTLSCSPISGHRSVSWYQQTPGQGLQFLFEYFSETQRNKGNFPGRFSGRQFSNSRSEMNVSTLELGDSALYLCASRRAPSTDTQYFGPGTRLTVL.

This clonotype was counted many times. The V gene is TRBV6-1, the J gene TRBJ1-2; perhaps TRBD1 as D (6 bases). The V gene lost 6 bases and the J gene lost 4 bases, with 12 bases spanning the gap. The CDR3 extends over 13 amino acids. Germline V gene lookup returns CDR1 MNHNS and CDR2 SASEGT. In DNA form, the CDR3 reads TGTGCCAGCAGACAGGACAGAACCTATGGCTACACCTTC. Amino acids: CASRQDRTYGYTF.

This clonotype has ten or more counts. The chain links TRBV11-2 to TRBJ2-7; tentative D call: TRBD2 (7 bases). CDR1 and CDR2 (germline): SGHAT, FQNNGV. Trimming took 3 bases from V and 7 from J, leaving 16 bases between them. The CDR3 runs 14 residues. The CDR3 bases are TGTGCCAGCAGCTTGCAAGGGGGGGTCTGGGAGCAGTACTTC. Translation: CASSLQGGVWEQYF.

The table lists this clonotype with many counts. The rearrangement joins TRBV14 to TRBJ1-2, with D possibly matching TRBD1 (5 bases). CDR1 SGHDN and CDR2 FVKESK come from the germline V gene. The germline V and J ends were trimmed by 4 bases and 13 bases, with 16 bases remaining between them. This CDR3 spans 12 amino acids. The CDR3 nucleotides read TGTGCCAGCAGCCCCGCAAACGGGGCGTCCACCTTC. Its protein product is CASSPANGASTF.

This clonotype was seen a few times. The V call is TRBV28, the J call TRBJ2-2, with D unresolved. CDR1 is MDHEN, CDR2 SYDVKM, per germline. Trimming cost V 6 bases and J 3 bases, with 8 bases left between them. This CDR3 has 13 amino acids. CDR3 loop: CASSPGYTGELFF. In nucleotides, the CDR3 is TGTGCCAGCAGCCCTGGGTACACCGGGGAGCTGTTTTTT.

Ten or more counts support this clonotype. The chain uses TRBV10-3 and TRBJ2-2; 9 bases agree with TRBD2. Germline trimming cut 6 bases from V and 6 bases from J; bases unmatched to any gene: 5. The germline V gene encodes CDR1 ENHRY and CDR2 SYGVKD. This CDR3 region has 14 residues. CDR3 residues: CAISGGRVPGELFF. For the CDR3, the DNA is TGTGCCATCAGCGGCGGGAGGGTACCCGGGGAGCTGTTTTTT.

This clonotype has ten or more counts. This chain uses TRBV5-1 with TRBJ1-6; TRBD1 is a possible D gene (5 bases). CDR1 SGHRS and CDR2 YFSETQ come from the germline V gene. V lost 4 bases and J 0 bases, leaving 17 bases between the germline ends. This CDR3 has 18 residues. CDR3 nucleotide sequence: TGCGCCAGCAGCCTCAGGACACCAGAGAGCTCCTATAATTCACCCCTCCACTTT. Its protein product is CASSLRTPESSYNSPLHF.

This clonotype was counted at least ten times. The J gene is TRBJ1-2, the V gene TRBV28, with unresolved D. V was cut by 8 bases and J by 4 bases, with 20 bases left in between. The CDR3 has 15 residues. Germline loops: CDR1 MDHEN, CDR2 SYDVKM. CDR3 region: CASWEGSLYSYGYTF. The DNA of the CDR3 is TGTGCCAGCTGGGAAGGCTCCTTATATTCCTATGGCTACACCTTC.

In this sample, this clonotype turned up many times. The rearrangement uses TRBV6-1 and TRBJ2-3, with 7 bases fitting TRBD1. The trim removed 5 bases at V and 2 bases at J, leaving 4 bases unmatched. Germline values: CDR1 MNHNS, CDR2 SASEGT. There are 14 residues in the CDR3. The DNA of the CDR3 is TGTGCCAGCAGTCCCGGGACAGTCACAGATACGCAGTATTTT. As protein: CASSPGTVTDTQYF.

This clonotype was observed at least ten times. This rearrangement joins TRBV11-1 to TRBJ2-2; 11 positions agree with TRBD2. The length of the CDR3 is 20 residues. J gave up 1 base and V 4 bases, and 14 bases lay outside the gene matches. The V gene's germline CDR1 is SGHAT and CDR2 FQDESV (reference sequence). The CDR3 spells CASSSVGTSGGYMNTGELFF. DNA of the CDR3: TGTGCCAGCAGCTCCGTTGGAACTAGCGGGGGTTACATGAACACCGGGGAGCTGTTTTTT. The full variable domain, in which reference TRBV11-1 and TRBJ2-2 provide the parts outside the CDR3, is EAEVAQSPRYKITEKSQAVAFWCDPISGHATLYWYRQILGQGPELLVQFQDESVVDDSQLPKDRFSAERLKGVDSTLKIQPAELGDSAMYLCASSSVGTSGGYMNTGELFFGEGSRLTVL.

This clonotype has a count of ten or more. V usage is TRBV5-1 and J usage is TRBJ2-3; a weak D match, TRBD2 (6 bases). The CDR3 has 16 amino acids. The germline V and J ends were trimmed by 4 bases and 2 bases, with 17 bases remaining between them. The germline gives CDR1 SGHRS, CDR2 YFSETQ. This chain's CDR3 is CASSPGELASTDTQYF. Written as DNA, the CDR3 is TGCGCCAGCAGCCCGGGGGAATTGGCCTCCACAGATACGCAGTATTTT. The entire variable domain, with the rest obtained from reference TRBV5-1 and TRBJ2-3, is as follows: KAGVTQTPRYLIKTRGQQVTLSCSPISGHRSVSWYQQTPGQGLQFLFEYFSETQRNKGNFPGRFSGRQFSNSRSEMNVSTLELGDSALYLCASSPGELASTDTQYFGPGTRLTVL.

This clonotype was recorded at least ten times. The chain uses TRBV20-1 and TRBJ1-2, with 9 bases matching TRBD1. Germline CDR1 reads DFQATT; CDR2 reads SNEGSKA (reference sequence). Unmatched junction bases numbered 6, after V lost 4 bases and J lost 3 bases. The CDR3 extends over 14 amino acids. The CDR3 loop reads CSATGQGRDYGYTF. The CDR3, as DNA: TGCAGTGCTACCGGACAGGGGAGGGACTATGGCTACACCTTC.

This clonotype was recorded at least ten times. This sequence joins TRBV20-1 and TRBJ2-7; D possibly corresponds to TRBD2 (6 bases). Germline-derived CDR1 and CDR2 are DFQATT and SNEGSKA (reference sequence). The CDR3 runs to 14 residues. With 4 bases removed from V and 0 bases from J, the gap between germline ends came to 13 bases. The CDR3: CSATQTGSSYEQYF. The DNA for the CDR3 is TGCAGTGCTACACAAACCGGGAGCTCCTACGAGCAGTACTTC.

Only a few counts were recorded for this clonotype. The V gene is TRBV7-9, the J gene TRBJ2-7; a possible D gene is TRBD2 (5 bases). Trimming pared 11 bases from V and 2 bases from J, leaving 13 bases between. Germline V gene sequence: CDR1 SEHNR, CDR2 FQNEAQ (reference sequence). This CDR3 has 12 amino acids. The CDR3 loop reads CASRGVAYEQYF. The DNA of the CDR3 is TGTGCCTCCCGGGGTGTCGCCTACGAGCAGTACTTC.

This clonotype was counted many times. The chain is built from TRBV15 and TRBJ2-6; D remains unclear. The CDR3 runs 12 residues. V lost 9 bases and J 3 bases, leaving 6 bases between the germline ends. Germline CDR1 reads LNHNV; CDR2 reads YYDKDF (reference sequence). CDR3 region: CATGIGANVLTF. Written as DNA, the CDR3 is TGTGCCACTGGTATTGGGGCCAACGTCCTGACTTTC.

The chain has TRBV7-9 and TRBJ2-5; D is uncertain. The ends were cut back, 3 bases at V and 0 bases at J, with 11 bases in the middle. CDR3 size: 15 residues. Germline V gives CDR1 SEHNR, CDR2 FQNEAQ (reference sequence). The CDR3 here is CASSLSQLNQETQYF. Written as DNA, the CDR3 is TGTGCCAGCAGCTTGTCCCAGCTCAACCAAGAGACCCAGTACTTC. Complete variable domain (other parts from reference TRBV7-9 and TRBJ2-5): DTGVSQNPRHKITKRGQNVTFRCDPISEHNRLYWYRQTLGQGPEFLTYFQNEAQLEKSRLLSDRFSAERPKGSFSTLEIQRTEQGDSAMYLCASSLSQLNQETQYFGPGTRLLVL.